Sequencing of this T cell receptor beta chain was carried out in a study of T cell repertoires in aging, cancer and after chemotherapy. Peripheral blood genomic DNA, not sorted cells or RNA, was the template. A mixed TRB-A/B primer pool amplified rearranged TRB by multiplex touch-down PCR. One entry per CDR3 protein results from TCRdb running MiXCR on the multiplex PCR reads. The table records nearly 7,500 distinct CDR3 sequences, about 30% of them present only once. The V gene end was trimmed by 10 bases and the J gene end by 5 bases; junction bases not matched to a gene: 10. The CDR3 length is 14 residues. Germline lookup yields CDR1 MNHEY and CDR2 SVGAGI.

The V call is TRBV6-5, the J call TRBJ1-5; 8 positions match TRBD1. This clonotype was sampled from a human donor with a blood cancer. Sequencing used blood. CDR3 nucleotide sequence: TGTGCCATCTCTGGACAGGGCGGGGATCAGCCCCAGCATTTT. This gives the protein CAISGQGGDQPQHF.